This T cell receptor beta chain originates from a study of naive and memory T cell subsets (dated by TCRdb to 2015 to 2018). Regarding the research as a whole: According to the figure summarizing the samples, there were around ten blood donors, 7 tuberculin skin test biopsies and 3 saline control biopsies. PCR2 was typically a SYBR Green qPCR stopped at a set threshold; low-input samples could instead use end-point PCR (approximately 6 cycles). The investigation overall reported the following: The RNA-based method was acknowledged as potentially sensitive to TCR transcript changes with T cell activation and differentiation.

To prepare the library, 5' RACE was applied. Four rounds of PCR, run with the SP2 primer together with nested alpha and beta constant region primers, were used to amplify the ligated cDNA. TCR RNA was reverse transcribed with SuperScript IV using alpha and beta constant region primers for the blood and skin samples. Using T4 RNA ligase 1, an oligonucleotide carrying both the Illumina SP2 primer and a UMI was ligated onto the 3' end of the cDNA. The 12-nucleotide UMI consisted of two random hexamers with an eight-base spacer between the hexamers to prevent hairpin formation. From the second PCR onward, the TCR alpha and beta chain libraries were handled separately, and dual indexing was used for multiplexing. After pooling, the indexed libraries were analyzed by capillary electrophoresis and sequenced on either an Illumina MiSeq or NextSeq. To boost base diversity and improve cluster recognition, PhiX DNA at roughly 4.5-8% was spiked into the libraries. As for how the authors treated the data: Demultiplexor extracted UMIs from read 2, combined them with read 1 TCR sequence, and split reads by sample indices. Decombinator identified V and J genes and V-J junctions and gave each TCR a five-part identifier that included V and J deletions. Collapsinator used UMIs to correct sequencing errors and PCR amplification heterogeneity, producing a UMI-based abundance for each TCR. Identifiers were converted to nucleotide sequence by CDR3Translator and translated to amino acids, and CDR3 regions were extracted on the basis of terminal motifs. Error-corrected alpha and beta TCR counts from blood and skin were compared after normalization to input RNA amount. TCRdb took the public reads, trimmed them with fastp at Q25, ran MiXCR for clone calling and kept in-frame beta chains. Each entry merges the rows of one CDR3 protein and shows their most common DNA and genes. The V and J calls come from TCRdb's annotation, not from the publication. A total of tens of thousands of distinct CDR3 sequences appear in this sample, roughly 6.7% of them only once. The ten largest clones take up 8.5% to 10% of the sample.

Using 3' ligation of a UMI-containing oligonucleotide to TCR cDNA, the study laid out a robust and sensitive protocol to amplify, sequence and analyze TCRs. For whole blood analysis, 2.5 ml of peripheral blood was drawn from adult healthy volunteers into Tempus tubes, and RNA was extracted according to the manufacturer's instructions. Total RNA, without cell sorting, was DNase treated with RQ1 DNase before reverse transcription, targeting roughly 1 to 1000 ng input. Libraries were prepared from skin biopsies and whole blood so that pipeline robustness could be tested in samples in which T cells form a minority population. Including cysteine and phenylalanine, the CDR3 has 15 amino acids. The retained sequence is limited to the CDR3, 45 bases, with the frame set at the first base. Trimming costs V 1 base and J 5 bases, and their ends lie 14 bases apart. Only a few counts were recorded for this clonotype. Its cognate antigen has yet to be identified. Per-base qualities were not stored, and no clone one base away is much larger.

The chain employs TRBV12-3 or TRBV12-4 and TRBJ2-5; TRBD2 is a possible D gene, resting on 7 matching bases. This clonotype was sampled from a male donor in good health. The CDR3 reads as follows: CASSLGGGGGETQYF. In nucleotides, the sequence is TGTGCCAGCAGTTTAGGAGGGGGGGGAGGGGAGACCCAGTACTTC.